The present T cell receptor beta chain was sequenced within a study of blood T cell repertoires in COVID-19. Study information: Collection of acute and convalescent COVID-19 samples took place in the United States, Italy and Spain. PBMCs, B-cell-depleted T cells, or T cells provided the cDNA or gDNA that made up the material.

Sequenced by immunoSEQ multiplex PCR; TCRdb stores in-frame clones only, minus some. Among some 140,000 clones listed, 70% to 90% were seen once. One Seattle source followed patients from active infection through their disease course. The length of the CDR3 is 17 residues. CDR1 and CDR2 from the germline V gene are KGHSH and LQKENI. Trimming cost V 3 bases and J 4 bases; bases outside gene matches: 7. The receptor was isolated from a man between 60 and 70 years old with COVID-19, enrolled during active disease. Sequences were obtained from peripheral blood. The V gene is TRBV18, the J gene TRBJ2-1; 12 nucleotides agree with TRBD2. CDR3 DNA sequence: TGTGCCAGCTCACCGCGCGGGACTAGCGGGCCGTACAATGAGCAGTTCTTC. Translated: CASSPRGTSGPYNEQFF.